In its sample, the clone carrying this T cell receptor (beta chain) was seen many times. Antigen: not known. Each CDR3 protein gets one entry after TCRdb re-called the 5' RACE reads with MiXCR. The sample records about 36,000 distinct CDR3 sequences, less than 8% being singletons. The data are from a study of early T cells in non-severe SARS-CoV-2 infection. Study-wide background: Sequencing targeted bulk RNA from unsorted whole blood, leaving chains unpaired. Study-wide findings and caveats: Private and CD4 specificities were missed by VDJdb matching, skewed to anti-spike CD8.

CDR1 and CDR2 (germline): KGHSH, LQKENI. Trimming stripped 3 bases from V and 12 bases from J, with 20 bases between. The CDR3 is made up of 15 amino acids. The TCR was taken from an adult who was a healthcare worker with PCR-confirmed SARS-CoV-2 infection or an uninfected control (not recorded which). The source was whole blood, collected at baseline. The V and J genes are TRBV18 and TRBJ2-2, with no clear D. The CDR3 coding sequence is TGTGCCAGCTCACCCCTATCGATTGACCTGGCTAAGCTGTTTTTT. This codes for CASSPLSIDLAKLFF.